The 2 T cell receptor beta chains presented below share a single source sample, sequenced in a study of cytotoxic CD8 clonotypes in ibrutinib-treated CLL. Generated by immunoSEQ multiplex PCR, the TCRdb table keeps only in-frame clones and is missing some. The top ten clones hold roughly 3% of a sample with 150,000 or so clones, approximately 90% of them seen once. Sequenced here: PBMCs, sampled at disease progression, from a patient treated with ibrutinib. The receptors here all came from a human donor with chronic lymphocytic leukemia.

This clone occurred once. J is TRBJ1-1 and V is TRBV25-1; 8 bases agree with TRBD1. This CDR3 is built from 16 residues. Germline V lookup: CDR1 MGHDK, CDR2 SYGVNS. Trimming removed 6 bases from V and 0 bases from J; junction bases left unmatched: 9. CDR3 bases: TGTGCCAGCAGAGTATACAGGGGGATCTTGAACACTGAAGCTTTCTTT. It encodes CASRVYRGILNTEAFF.

This clone was observed once. The chain links TRBV30 to TRBJ2-7, with D perhaps TRBD2 (5 bases). Germline CDR1 is GTSNPN and CDR2 is SVGIG (reference sequence). This CDR3 contains 13 residues. Trimming took 0 bases from V and 5 from J, leaving 11 bases between them. This chain's CDR3 is CAWSVLVSDEQYF. CDR3 bases: TGTGCCTGGAGTGTACTAGTCAGCGACGAGCAGTACTTC.